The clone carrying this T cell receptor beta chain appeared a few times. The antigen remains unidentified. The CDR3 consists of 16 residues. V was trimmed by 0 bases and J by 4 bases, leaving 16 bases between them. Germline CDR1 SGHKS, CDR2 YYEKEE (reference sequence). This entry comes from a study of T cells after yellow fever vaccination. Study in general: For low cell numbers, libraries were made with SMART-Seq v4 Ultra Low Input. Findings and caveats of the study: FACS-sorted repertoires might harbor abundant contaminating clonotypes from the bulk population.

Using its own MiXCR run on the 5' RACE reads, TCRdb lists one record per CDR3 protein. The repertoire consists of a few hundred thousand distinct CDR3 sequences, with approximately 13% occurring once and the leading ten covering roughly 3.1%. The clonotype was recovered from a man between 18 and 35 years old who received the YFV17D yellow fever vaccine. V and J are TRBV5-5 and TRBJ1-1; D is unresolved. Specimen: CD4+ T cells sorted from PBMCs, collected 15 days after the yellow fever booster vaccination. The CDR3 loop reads CASSLVSLADITEAFF. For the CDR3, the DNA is TGTGCCAGCAGCTTGGTGAGTTTAGCGGATATCACTGAAGCTTTCTTT.